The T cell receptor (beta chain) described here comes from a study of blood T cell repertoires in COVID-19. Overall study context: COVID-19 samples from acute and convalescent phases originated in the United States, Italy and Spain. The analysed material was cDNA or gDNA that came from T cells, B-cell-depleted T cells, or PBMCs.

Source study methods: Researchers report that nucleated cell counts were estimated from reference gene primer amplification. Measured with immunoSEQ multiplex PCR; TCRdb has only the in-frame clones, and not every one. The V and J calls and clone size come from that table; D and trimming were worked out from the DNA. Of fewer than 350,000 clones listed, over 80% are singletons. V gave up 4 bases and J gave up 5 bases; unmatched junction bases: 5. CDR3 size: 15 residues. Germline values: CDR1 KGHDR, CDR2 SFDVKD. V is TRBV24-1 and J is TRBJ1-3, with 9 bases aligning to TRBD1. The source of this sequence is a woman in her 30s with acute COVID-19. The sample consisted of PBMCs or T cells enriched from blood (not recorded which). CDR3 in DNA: TGTGCCACCAGTGACGGACAGGGGATAAGAAACACCATATATTTT. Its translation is CATSDGQGIRNTIYF.